This T cell receptor (beta chain) was identified in a study of T cell responses to AZD1222 COVID-19 vaccine. With regard to this clone: Its antigen is not known.

Produced via immunoSEQ multiplex PCR; TCRdb's table is partial and in-frame only. The sample lists about 39,000 clones; 88% were seen once. Study-level results: Across spike, vaccine-associated CD4 TCRs were found, dominant at 160-218 and 743-854. None of the repertoires were sampled until the peak T cell response had passed. A rise in Spike-specific TCR breadth and depth followed two AZD1222 doses. Targeting of unmutated variant regions was reportedly seen in nearly half of spike-specific TCRs.

Germline V gene sequence: CDR1 MGHRA, CDR2 YSYEKL. This CDR3 comprises 13 residues. V lost 4 bases and J lost 2, with 8 bases in between. The chain is built from TRBV4-1 and TRBJ1-1; no definite D call. Specimen: peripheral blood, collected 28 days after the second dose of the MenACWY control vaccine. This clonotype was sampled from an adult who received the MenACWY meningococcal vaccine as a control. For the CDR3, the DNA is TGCGCCAGCAGCCCCCCAGGTAACACTGAAGCTTTCTTT. This encodes CASSPPGNTEAFF.